The clone carrying this T cell receptor beta chain was seen a few times. Antigen specificity is unknown. The data are from a study of T-cell memory formation after mild COVID-19. Findings and caveats of the study: Day 15 to 85 contractors were CD4/CD8 balanced; later expanders leaned CD4+.

A single record per CDR3 protein comes from TCRdb applying MiXCR to the 5' RACE reads. The table has a few hundred thousand distinct CDR3 sequences, around 25% seen once. Sequenced: PBMCs or a T cell subset sorted from them (not recorded which). The receptor comes from an adult woman who had mild COVID-19 (a few samples of this study predate the infection). Cell type and time point are not known.

The CDR3 nucleotides read TGTGCCAGCAGTCCCGGGTTTCTCTCCTACGAGCAGTACTTC. Its translation: CASSPGFLSYEQYF. V gene TRBV6-6 combines with J gene TRBJ2-7; D uncertain. V was shortened by 5 bases and J by 0 bases, with 11 bases between the two germline ends. CDR1 MNHNY and CDR2 SVGAGI come from the germline V gene (reference sequence). The CDR3 has 14 amino acids.